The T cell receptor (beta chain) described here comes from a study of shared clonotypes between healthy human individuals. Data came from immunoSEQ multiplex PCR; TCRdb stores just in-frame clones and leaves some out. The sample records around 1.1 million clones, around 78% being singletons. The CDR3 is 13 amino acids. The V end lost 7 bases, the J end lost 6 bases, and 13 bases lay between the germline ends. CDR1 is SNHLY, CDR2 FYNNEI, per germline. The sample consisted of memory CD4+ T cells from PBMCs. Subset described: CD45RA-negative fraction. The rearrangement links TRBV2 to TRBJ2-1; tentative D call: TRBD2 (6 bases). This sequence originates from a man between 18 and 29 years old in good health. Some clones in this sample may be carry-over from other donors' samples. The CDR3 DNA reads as TGTGCCAGCATACTAGCCACAATCAATGAGCAGTTCTTC. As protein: CASILATINEQFF. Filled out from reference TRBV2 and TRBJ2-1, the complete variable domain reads EPEVTQTPSHQVTQMGQEVILRCVPISNHLYFYWYRQILGQKVEFLVSFYNNEISEKSEIFDDQFSVERPDGSNFTLKIRSTKLEDSAMYFCASILATINEQFFGPGTRLTVL.